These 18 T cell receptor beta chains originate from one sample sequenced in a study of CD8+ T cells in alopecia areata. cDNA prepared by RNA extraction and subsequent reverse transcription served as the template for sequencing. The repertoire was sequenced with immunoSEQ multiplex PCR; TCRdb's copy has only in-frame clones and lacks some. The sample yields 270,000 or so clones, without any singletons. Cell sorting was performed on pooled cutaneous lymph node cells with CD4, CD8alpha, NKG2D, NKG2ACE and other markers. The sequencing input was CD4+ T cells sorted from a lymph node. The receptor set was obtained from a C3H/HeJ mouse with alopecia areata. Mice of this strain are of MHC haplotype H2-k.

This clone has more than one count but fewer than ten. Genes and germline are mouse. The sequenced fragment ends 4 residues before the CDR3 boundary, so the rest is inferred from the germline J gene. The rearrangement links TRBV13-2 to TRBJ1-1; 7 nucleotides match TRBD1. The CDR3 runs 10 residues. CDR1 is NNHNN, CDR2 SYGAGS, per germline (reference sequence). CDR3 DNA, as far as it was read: TGTGCCAGCACAGGGGCA. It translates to CASTGA. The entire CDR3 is CASTGAEVFF.

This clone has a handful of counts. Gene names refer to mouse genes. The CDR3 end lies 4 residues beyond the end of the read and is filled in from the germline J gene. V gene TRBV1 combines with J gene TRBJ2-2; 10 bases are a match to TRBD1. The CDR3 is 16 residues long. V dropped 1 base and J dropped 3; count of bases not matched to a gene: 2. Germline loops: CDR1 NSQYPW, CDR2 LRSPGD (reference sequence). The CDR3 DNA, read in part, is TGCACCTGCAGTGCAGCGGGACAGGGGTACACCGGG. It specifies CTCSAAGQGYTG. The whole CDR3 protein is CTCSAAGQGYTGQLYF.

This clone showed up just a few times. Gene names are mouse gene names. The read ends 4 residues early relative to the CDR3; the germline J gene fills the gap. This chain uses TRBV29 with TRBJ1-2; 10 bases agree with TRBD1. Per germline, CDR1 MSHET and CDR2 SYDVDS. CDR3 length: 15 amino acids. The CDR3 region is CASSLSRDRGSDYTF. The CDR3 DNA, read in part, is TGTGCTAGCAGTTTATCGAGGGACAGGGGTTCC.

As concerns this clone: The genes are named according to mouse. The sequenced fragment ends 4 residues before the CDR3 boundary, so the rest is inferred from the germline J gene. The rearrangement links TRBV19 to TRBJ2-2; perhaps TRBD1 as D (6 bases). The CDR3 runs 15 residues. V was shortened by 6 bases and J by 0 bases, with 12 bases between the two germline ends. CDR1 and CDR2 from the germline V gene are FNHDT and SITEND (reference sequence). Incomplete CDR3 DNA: TGTGCCAGCACCGCCGGGACATCAAACACCGGG. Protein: CASTAGTSNTG. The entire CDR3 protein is CASTAGTSNTGQLYF. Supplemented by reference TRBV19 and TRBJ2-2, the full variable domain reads GGIITQTPKFLIGQEGQKLTLKCQQNFNHDTMYWYRQDSGKGLRLIYYSITENDLQKGDLSEGYDASREKKSSFSLTVTSAQKNEMAVFLCASTAGTSNTGQLYFGEGSKLTVL.

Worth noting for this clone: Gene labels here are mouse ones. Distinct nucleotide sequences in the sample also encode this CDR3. CDR3 in amino acids: CASSQTGGDAEQFF. Incomplete CDR3 DNA: TGTGCCAGCAGCCAGACAGGGGGGGATGCT. The chain has TRBV5 and TRBJ2-1; 9 nucleotides line up with TRBD1. The CDR3 extends 4 residues past the end of the read, so its final part is completed from the germline J gene. In germline, CDR1 is LGHNA, CDR2 YNLKQL (reference sequence). The CDR3 is made up of 14 amino acids. V was pared by 3 bases and J by 5 bases, with 2 bases of the junction left unmatched.

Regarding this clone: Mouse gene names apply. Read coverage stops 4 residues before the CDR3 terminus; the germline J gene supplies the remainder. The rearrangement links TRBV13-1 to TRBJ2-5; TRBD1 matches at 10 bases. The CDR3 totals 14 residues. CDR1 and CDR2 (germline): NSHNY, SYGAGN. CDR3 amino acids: CASRDRGREDTQYF. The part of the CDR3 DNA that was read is TGTGCCAGCAGGGACAGGGGGAGGGAGGAC.

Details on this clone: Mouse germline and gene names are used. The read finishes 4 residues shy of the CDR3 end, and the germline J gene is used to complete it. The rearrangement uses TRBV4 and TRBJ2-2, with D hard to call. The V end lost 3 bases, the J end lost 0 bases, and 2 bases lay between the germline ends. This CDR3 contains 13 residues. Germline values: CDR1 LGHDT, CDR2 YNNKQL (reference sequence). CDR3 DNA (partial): TGTGCCAGCAGCTACTCAAACACCGGG. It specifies CASSYSNTG. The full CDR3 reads CASSYSNTGQLYF. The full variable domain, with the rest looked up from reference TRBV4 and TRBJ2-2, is ETAVFQTPNYHVTQVGNEVSFNCKQTLGHDTMYWYKQDSKKLLKIMFSYNNKQLIVNETVPRRFSPQSSDKAHLNLRIKSVEPEDSAVYLCASSYSNTGQLYFGEGSKLTVL.

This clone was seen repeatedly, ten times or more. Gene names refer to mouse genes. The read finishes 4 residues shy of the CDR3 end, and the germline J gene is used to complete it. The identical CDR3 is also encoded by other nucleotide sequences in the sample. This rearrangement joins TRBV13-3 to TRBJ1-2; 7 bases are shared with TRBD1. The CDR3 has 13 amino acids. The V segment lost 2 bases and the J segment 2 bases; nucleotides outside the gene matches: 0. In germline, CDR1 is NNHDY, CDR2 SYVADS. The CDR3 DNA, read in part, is TGTGCCAGCAGTGAACAGGGGAACTCC. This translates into CASSEQGNS. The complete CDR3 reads CASSEQGNSDYTF.

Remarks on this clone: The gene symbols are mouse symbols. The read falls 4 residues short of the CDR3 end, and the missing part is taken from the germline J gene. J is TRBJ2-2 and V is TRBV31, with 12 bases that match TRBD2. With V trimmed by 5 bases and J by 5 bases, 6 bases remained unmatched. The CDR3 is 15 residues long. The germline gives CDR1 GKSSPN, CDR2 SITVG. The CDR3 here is CAWRLGGLDTGQLYF. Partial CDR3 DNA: TGTGCCTGGCGACTGGGGGGGCTGGATACCGGG.

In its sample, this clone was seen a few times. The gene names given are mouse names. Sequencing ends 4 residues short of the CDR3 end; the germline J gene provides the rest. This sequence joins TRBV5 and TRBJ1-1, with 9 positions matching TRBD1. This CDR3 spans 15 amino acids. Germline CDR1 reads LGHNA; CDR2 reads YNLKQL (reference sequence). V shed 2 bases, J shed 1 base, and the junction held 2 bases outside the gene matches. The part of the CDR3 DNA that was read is TGTGCCAGCAGCCAAAGGGACAGGGAAAACACA. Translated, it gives CASSQRDRENT. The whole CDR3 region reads CASSQRDRENTEVFF.

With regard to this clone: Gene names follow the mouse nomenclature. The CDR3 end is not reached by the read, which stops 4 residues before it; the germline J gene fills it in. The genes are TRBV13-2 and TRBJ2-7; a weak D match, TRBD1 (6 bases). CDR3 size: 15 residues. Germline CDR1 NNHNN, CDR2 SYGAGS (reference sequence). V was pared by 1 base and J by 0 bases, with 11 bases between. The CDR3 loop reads CASGDRGQYSYEQYF. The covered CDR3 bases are TGTGCCAGCGGTGATAGGGGACAATACTCCTAT.

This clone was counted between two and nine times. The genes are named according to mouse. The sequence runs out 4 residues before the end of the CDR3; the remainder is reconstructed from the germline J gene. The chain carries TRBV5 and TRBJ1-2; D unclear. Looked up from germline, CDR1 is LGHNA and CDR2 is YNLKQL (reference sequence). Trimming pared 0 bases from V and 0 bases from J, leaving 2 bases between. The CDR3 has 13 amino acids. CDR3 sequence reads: CASSQDSNSDYTF. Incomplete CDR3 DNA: TGTGCCAGCAGCCAAGACTCAAACTCC.

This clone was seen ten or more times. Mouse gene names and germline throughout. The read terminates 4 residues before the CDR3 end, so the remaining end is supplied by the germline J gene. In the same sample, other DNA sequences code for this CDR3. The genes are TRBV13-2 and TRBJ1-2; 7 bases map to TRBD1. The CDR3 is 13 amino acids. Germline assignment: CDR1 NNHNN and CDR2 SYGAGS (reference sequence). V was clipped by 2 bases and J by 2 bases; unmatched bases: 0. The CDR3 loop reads CASGETGNSDYTF. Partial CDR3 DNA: TGTGCCAGCGGTGAGACAGGGAACTCC.

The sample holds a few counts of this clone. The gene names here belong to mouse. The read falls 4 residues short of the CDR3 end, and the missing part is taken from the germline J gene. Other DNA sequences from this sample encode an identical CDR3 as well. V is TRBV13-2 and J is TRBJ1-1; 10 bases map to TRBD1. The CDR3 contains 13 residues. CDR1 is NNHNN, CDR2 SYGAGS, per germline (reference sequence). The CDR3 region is CASGRQGAGEVFF. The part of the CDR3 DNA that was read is TGTGCCAGCGGTCGACAGGGGGCCGGA.

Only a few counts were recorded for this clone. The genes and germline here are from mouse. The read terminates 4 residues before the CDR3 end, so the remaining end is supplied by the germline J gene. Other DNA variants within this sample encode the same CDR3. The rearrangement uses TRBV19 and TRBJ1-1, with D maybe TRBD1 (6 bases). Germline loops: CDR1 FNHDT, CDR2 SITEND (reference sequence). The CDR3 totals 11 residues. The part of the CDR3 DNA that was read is TGTGCCAGCAGCCGGACAGAA. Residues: CASSRTE. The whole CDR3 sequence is CASSRTEEVFF.

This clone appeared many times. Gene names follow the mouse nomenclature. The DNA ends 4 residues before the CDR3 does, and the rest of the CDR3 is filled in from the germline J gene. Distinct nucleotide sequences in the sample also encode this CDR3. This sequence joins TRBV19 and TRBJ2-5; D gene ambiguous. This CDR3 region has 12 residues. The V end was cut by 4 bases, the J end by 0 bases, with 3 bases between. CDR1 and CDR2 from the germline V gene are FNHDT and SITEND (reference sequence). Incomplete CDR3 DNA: TGTGCCAGCAGTCTTAACCAAGAC. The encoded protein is CASSLNQD. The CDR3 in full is CASSLNQDTQYF.

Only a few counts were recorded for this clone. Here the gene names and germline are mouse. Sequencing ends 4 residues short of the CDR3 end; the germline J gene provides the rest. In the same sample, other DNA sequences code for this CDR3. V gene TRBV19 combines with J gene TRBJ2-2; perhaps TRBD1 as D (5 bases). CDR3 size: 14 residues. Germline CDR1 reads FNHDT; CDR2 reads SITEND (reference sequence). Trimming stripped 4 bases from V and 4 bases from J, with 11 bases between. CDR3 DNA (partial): TGTGCCAGCAGTCCTCAGGGTGGCACCGGG. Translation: CASSPQGGTG. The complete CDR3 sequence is CASSPQGGTGQLYF.

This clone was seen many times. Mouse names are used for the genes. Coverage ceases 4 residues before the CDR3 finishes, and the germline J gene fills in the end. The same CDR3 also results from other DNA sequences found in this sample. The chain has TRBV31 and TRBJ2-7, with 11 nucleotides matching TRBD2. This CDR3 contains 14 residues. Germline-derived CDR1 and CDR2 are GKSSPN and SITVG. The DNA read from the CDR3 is TGTGCCTGGAGTCTAGGGACTGGGGGTTAT. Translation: CAWSLGTGGY. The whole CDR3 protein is CAWSLGTGGYEQYF.